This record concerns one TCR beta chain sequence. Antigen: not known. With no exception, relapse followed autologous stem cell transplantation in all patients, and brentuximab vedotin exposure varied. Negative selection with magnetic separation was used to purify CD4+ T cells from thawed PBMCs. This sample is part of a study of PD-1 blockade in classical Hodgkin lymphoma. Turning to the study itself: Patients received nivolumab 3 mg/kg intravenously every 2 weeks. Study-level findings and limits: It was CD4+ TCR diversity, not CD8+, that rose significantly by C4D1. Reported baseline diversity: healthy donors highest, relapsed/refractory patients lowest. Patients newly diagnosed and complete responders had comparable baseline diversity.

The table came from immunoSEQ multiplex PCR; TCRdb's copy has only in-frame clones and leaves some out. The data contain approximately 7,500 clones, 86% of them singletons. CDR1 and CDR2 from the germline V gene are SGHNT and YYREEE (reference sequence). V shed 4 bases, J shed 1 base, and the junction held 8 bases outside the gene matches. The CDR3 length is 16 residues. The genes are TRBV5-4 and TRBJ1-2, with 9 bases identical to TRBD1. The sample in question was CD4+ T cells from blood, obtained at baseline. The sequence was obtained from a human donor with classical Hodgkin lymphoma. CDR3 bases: TGTGCCAGCAGCCCCGGGACAGGGATTGGTAACTATGGCTACACCTTC. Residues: CASSPGTGIGNYGYTF.